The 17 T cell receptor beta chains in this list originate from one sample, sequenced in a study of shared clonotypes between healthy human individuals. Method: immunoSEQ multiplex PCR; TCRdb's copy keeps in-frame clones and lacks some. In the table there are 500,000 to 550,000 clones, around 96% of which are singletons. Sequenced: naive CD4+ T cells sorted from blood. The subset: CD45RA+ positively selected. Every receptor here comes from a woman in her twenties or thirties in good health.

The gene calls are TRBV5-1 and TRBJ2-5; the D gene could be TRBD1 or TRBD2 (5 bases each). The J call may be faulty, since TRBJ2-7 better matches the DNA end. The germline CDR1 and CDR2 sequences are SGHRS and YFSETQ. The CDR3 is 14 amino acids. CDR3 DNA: TGCGCCAGCAGGGGGGAACAGGACTCCTACGAGCAGTACTTC. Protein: CASRGEQDSYEQYF.

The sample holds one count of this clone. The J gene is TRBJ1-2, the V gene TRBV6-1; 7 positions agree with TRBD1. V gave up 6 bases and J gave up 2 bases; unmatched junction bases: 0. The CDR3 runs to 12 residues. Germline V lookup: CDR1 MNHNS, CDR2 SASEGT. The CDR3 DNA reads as TGTGCCAGCAGGGACAGGAACTATGGCTACACCTTC. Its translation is CASRDRNYGYTF.

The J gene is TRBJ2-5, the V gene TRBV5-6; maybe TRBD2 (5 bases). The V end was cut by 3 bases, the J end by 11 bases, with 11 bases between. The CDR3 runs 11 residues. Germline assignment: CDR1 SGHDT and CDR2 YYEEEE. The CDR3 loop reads CASSSRGTQYF. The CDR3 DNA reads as TGTGCCAGCAGCTCCCGGGGTACTCAGTACTTC.

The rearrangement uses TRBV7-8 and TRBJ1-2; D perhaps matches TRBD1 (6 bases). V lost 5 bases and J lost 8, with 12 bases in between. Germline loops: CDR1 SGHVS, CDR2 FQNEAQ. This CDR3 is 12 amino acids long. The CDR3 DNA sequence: TGTGCCAGCAGCCCCGGCAGGGGAGGCTACACCTTC. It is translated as CASSPGRGGYTF.

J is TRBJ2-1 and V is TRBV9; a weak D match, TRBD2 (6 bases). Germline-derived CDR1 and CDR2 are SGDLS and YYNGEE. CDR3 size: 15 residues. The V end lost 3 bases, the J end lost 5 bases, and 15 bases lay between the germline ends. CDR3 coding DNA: TGTGCCAGCAGCGCCCTAGGGACTTCCAACAATGAGCAGTTCTTC. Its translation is CASSALGTSNNEQFF.

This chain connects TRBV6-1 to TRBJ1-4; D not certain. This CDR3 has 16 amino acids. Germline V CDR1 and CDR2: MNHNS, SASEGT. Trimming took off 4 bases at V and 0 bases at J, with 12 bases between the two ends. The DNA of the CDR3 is TGTGCCAGCAGTGTGGTGGGGATCTCAACTAATGAAAAACTGTTTTTT. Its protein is CASSVVGISTNEKLFF.

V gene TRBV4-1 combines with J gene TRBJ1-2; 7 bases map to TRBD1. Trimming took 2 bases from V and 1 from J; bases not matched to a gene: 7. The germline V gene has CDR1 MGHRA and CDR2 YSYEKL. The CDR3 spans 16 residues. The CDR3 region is CASSQPRQGVNYGYTF. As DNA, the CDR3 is TGCGCCAGCAGCCAACCCCGACAGGGCGTTAACTATGGCTACACCTTC.

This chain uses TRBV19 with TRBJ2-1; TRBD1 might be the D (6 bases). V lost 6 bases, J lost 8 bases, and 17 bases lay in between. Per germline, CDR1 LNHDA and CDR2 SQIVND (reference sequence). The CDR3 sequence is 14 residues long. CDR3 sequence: CASSVGTQGYEQFF. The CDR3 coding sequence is TGTGCCAGTAGCGTCGGGACACAAGGGTATGAGCAGTTCTTC.

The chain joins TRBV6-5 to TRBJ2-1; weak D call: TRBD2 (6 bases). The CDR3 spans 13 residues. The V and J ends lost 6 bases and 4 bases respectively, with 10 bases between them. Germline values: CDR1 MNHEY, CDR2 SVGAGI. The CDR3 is CASREGLYNEQFF. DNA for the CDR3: TGTGCCAGCAGAGAGGGACTGTACAATGAGCAGTTCTTC.

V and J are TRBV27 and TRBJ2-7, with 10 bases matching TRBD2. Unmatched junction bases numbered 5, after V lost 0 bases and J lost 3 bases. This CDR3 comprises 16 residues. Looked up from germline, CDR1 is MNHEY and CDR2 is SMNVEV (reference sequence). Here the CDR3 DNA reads TGTGCCAGCAGTTTATCCAGCGGGAGGGCCGTCTACGAGCAGTACTTC. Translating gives CASSLSSGRAVYEQYF.

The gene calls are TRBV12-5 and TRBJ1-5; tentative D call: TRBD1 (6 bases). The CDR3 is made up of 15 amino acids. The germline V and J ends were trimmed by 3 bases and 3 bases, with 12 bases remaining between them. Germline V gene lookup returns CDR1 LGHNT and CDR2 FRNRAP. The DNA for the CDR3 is TGTGCTAGTGGTTTAATGACAGGTCCCAATCAGCCCCAGCATTTT. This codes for CASGLMTGPNQPQHF.

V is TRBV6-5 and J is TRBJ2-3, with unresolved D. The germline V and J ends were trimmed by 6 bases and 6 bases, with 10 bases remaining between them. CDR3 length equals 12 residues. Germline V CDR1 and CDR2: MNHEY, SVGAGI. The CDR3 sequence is CASSSQTDTQYF. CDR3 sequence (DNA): TGTGCCAGCAGCTCACAGACGGATACGCAGTATTTT.

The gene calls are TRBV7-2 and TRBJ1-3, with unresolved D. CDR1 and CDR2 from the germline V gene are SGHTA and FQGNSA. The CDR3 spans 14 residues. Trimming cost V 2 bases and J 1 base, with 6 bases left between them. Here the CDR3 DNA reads TGTGCCAGCAGCTTATTGGGATCTGGAAACACCATATATTTT. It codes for CASSLLGSGNTIYF.

CDR3 coding DNA: TGCGCCAGCAGCTTGATAAGACAGGTACAAGAGACCCAGTACTTC. Its translation is CASSLIRQVQETQYF. V and J are TRBV5-1 and TRBJ2-5; D perhaps matches TRBD1 (6 bases). CDR3 length: 15 residues. CDR1 SGHRS and CDR2 YFSETQ come from the germline V gene. The V and J ends lost 1 base and 2 bases respectively, with 12 bases between them.

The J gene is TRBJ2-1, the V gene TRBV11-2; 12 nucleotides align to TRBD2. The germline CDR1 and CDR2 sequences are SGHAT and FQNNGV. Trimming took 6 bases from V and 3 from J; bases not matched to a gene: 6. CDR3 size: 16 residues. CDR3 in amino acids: CASSRLAGVGYNEQFF. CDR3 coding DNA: TGTGCCAGCAGTCGACTAGCGGGAGTTGGCTACAATGAGCAGTTCTTC.

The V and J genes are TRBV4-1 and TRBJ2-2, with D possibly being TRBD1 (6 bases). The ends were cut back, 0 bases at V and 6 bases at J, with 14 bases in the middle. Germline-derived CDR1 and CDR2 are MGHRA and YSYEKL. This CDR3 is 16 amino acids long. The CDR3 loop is CASSQDRGQGSGELFF. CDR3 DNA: TGCGCCAGCAGCCAAGACCGCGGGCAGGGGTCCGGGGAGCTGTTTTTT.

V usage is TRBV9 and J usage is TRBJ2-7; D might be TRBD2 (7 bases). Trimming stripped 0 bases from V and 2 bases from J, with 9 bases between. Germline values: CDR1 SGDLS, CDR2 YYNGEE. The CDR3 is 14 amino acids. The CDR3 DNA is TGTGCCAGCAGCGTAGGGGGGGGGCCCTACGAGCAGTACTTC. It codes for CASSVGGGPYEQYF.